These T cell receptor beta chains were read from a single sample in a study of T cells after yellow fever vaccination. MiXCR was run by TCRdb on the 5' RACE reads, yielding one entry per CDR3 protein. The sample lists hundreds of thousands of distinct CDR3 sequences, about 5.2% occurring once. Material: CD4+ T cells sorted from PBMCs, obtained on the day of the yellow fever booster vaccination. Source of these receptors: a man aged 18 to 35 who received the YFV17D yellow fever vaccine. The CDR3 runs from the conserved cysteine through the conserved F or W. The D gene is left open where the match is weak. For some rows the clone size is stated as once, few or many, or as a class when expanded; others skip it.

17	TRBV25-1	-	TRBJ1-3	TRBD1	TGTGCCAGCAGCCCCAGGGGGGTCTACTACTCTGGAAACACCATATATTTT	CASSPRGVYYSGNTIYF
13	TRBV28	many	TRBJ1-2	-	TGTGCCAGCAGTTTCAGGAGCCTTTTAGGCTACACCTTC	CASSFRSLLGYTF
14	TRBV6-2/TRBV6-3	-	TRBJ2-2	TRBD1	TGTGCCAGCAGAGAGGACAGGGGCACCGGGGAGCTGTTTTTT	CASREDRGTGELFF
13	TRBV20-1	few	TRBJ2-1	TRBD2	TGCAGTGGTACCGGGACTAGCGGGGGGAAGCAGTTCTTC	CSGTGTSGGKQFF
13	TRBV6-2/TRBV6-3	many	TRBJ2-3	-	TGTGCCAGCAGCTATCGATGGACAGATACGCAGTATTTT	CASSYRWTDTQYF
14	TRBV7-6	-	TRBJ2-3	-	TGTGCCAGCAGCTTACGGGAGCGCACAGATACGCAGTATTTT	CASSLRERTDTQYF
15	TRBV7-3	many	TRBJ2-2	TRBD2	TGTGCCAGCAGCCCCGGGACTAGCGGCACCGGGGAGCTGTTTTTT	CASSPGTSGTGELFF
13	TRBV19	few	TRBJ2-1	-	TGTGCCAGTAGTCTCCCCCTGGGCAATGAGCAGTTCTTC	CASSLPLGNEQFF
15	TRBV5-4	many	TRBJ2-2	TRBD1	TGTGCCAGCAGCGCGACAGGGGGCGTAACCGGGGAGCTGTTTTTT	CASSATGGVTGELFF
16	TRBV9	few	TRBJ2-5	TRBD2	TGTGCCAGCAGCCTAAGGATTGCGGGGGGGACGGAGACCCAGTACTTC	CASSLRIAGGTETQYF
12	TRBV5-5	-	TRBJ2-7	-	TGTGCCAGCAGCTTGGAGGTGTCCGTTGGGTACTTC	CASSLEVSVGYF
14	TRBV12-3/TRBV12-4	few	TRBJ1-2	-	TGTGCCAGCAAAAGACAGGCCGGCGGCTATGGCTACACCTTC	CASKRQAGGYGYTF
15	TRBV21-1	-	TRBJ2-7	-	TGTGCCAGCAGCATTACGACATGGAATGGCGACGAGCAGTACTTC	CASSITTWNGDEQYF
15	TRBV15	few	TRBJ1-5	TRBD1	TGTGCCACCGGACAGGGGCACTATAGCAATCAGCCCCAGCATTTT	CATGQGHYSNQPQHF
14	TRBV27	-	TRBJ1-5	-	TGTGCCAGCAGTGCTGACAGCTTCAATCAGCCCCAGCATTTT	CASSADSFNQPQHF
16	TRBV27	few	TRBJ1-2	-	TGTGCCAGCAGTTTATGGGCTAACAGTGGAGGCTATGGCTACACCTTC	CASSLWANSGGYGYTF
14	TRBV7-2	-	TRBJ2-7	-	TGTGCCAGCAGCCCCGGGGGCCACTCCTACGAGCAGTACTTC	CASSPGGHSYEQYF
14	TRBV20-1	-	TRBJ1-2	TRBD1	TGCAGTGCTACCCGGGACAGGGACCTCTATGGCTACACCTTC	CSATRDRDLYGYTF
14	TRBV4-3	many	TRBJ2-2	-	TGCGCCAGCAGCCAAGGACGGAACACCGGGGAGCTGTTTTTT	CASSQGRNTGELFF
15	TRBV5-1	-	TRBJ2-1	-	TGCGCCAGCAGCATTTTGGCCCCGCCCGGGGATGAGCAGTTCTTC	CASSILAPPGDEQFF
15	TRBV11-2	many	TRBJ1-1	-	TGTGCCAGCAGCTTGGCTGACAGGATGAACACTGAAGCTTTCTTT	CASSLADRMNTEAFF
13	TRBV15	-	TRBJ1-1	-	TGTGCCACCAGCAATTACGTAGTAACTGAAGCTTTCTTT	CATSNYVVTEAFF
15	TRBV5-1	-	TRBJ2-2	-	TGCGCCAGCAGCCCAGCCACAGAAAACACCGGGGAGCTGTTTTTT	CASSPATENTGELFF
15	TRBV5-1	many	TRBJ2-7	-	TGCGCCAGCAGCTCCATACCCGGGAGCTCCTACGAGCAGTACTTC	CASSSIPGSSYEQYF
17	TRBV7-2	few	TRBJ2-5	TRBD2	TGTGCCAGCAGCAAGGGACTAGCGGGGGGGACAGGAGAGACCCAGTACTTC	CASSKGLAGGTGETQYF
13	TRBV20-1	many	TRBJ1-1	-	TGCAGTGCAAGACAGGACATGAACACTGAAGCTTTCTTT	CSARQDMNTEAFF
15	TRBV20-1	-	TRBJ1-5	TRBD1	TGCAGTGCTGAGAGGACAGGGCTTAGCAATCAGCCCCAGCATTTT	CSAERTGLSNQPQHF
12	TRBV20-1	many	TRBJ1-6	-	TGCAGTGCTAGGACGGTTAATTCACCCCTCCACTTT	CSARTVNSPLHF
14	TRBV30	few	TRBJ1-1	TRBD1	TGTGCCTGGAGTCGACAGGGGAGGGACACTGAAGCTTTCTTT	CAWSRQGRDTEAFF
14	TRBV20-1	many	TRBJ2-1	TRBD2	TGCAGTGCCATTAGCGGGCCAGCCTACAATGAGCAGTTCTTC	CSAISGPAYNEQFF
12	TRBV5-1	many	TRBJ2-5	-	TGCGCCAGCAGCGACGGCTGGGAGACCCAGTACTTC	CASSDGWETQYF
16	TRBV20-1	many	TRBJ1-5	TRBD1	TGCAGTGCTAGAGATCGGACAGGGGGAGGGCATCAGCCCCAGCATTTT	CSARDRTGGGHQPQHF
16	TRBV18	few	TRBJ1-2	-	TGTGCCAGCTCACGACAAGAGGGGATCGCCCCGGAAGGCTACACCTTC	CASSRQEGIAPEGYTF
17	TRBV7-6	-	TRBJ1-2	TRBD1	TGTGCCAGCAGCCGATTGACAGGGAATTTCCGTAACTATGGCTACACCTTC	CASSRLTGNFRNYGYTF
15	TRBV6-5	-	TRBJ1-6	TRBD1	TGTGCCAGCAGCTTTAGGGGGACAGGGGGTTCACCCCTCCACTTT	CASSFRGTGGSPLHF
15	TRBV4-3	many	TRBJ2-5	-	TGCGCCAGCAGCCCCGTGGGGGACGGCCAAGAGACCCAGTACTTC	CASSPVGDGQETQYF
17	TRBV2	many	TRBJ2-2	TRBD2	TGTGCCAGCTCGGGGACTAGCGGGGGGCAAGTCACCGGGGAGCTGTTTTTT	CASSGTSGGQVTGELFF